This entry is about one TCR beta chain. The data stem from a study of blood T cell repertoires in COVID-19. Across the study: Spain, Italy and the United States supplied samples that represented acute and convalescent COVID-19.

Authors' analysis steps: Amplification from reference gene primers served as the basis for estimated nucleated cell counts. Generated by immunoSEQ multiplex PCR, the TCRdb table keeps only in-frame clones and is missing some. That table is the source of V, J and clone size, and D and trimming were worked out from the DNA. The data show around 200,000 clones, approximately 80% seen once. The CDR3 contains 14 residues. Germline CDR1 is SGHAT and CDR2 is FQNNGV. The V end lost 5 bases, the J end lost 3 bases, and 13 bases lay between the germline ends. V is TRBV11-2 and J is TRBJ1-1; a possible D gene is TRBD1 (6 bases). The source of this sequence is a woman in her thirties or forties with acute COVID-19. The sequenced sample was PBMCs or T cells enriched from blood (not recorded which). The CDR3 protein is CASSTQGSDTEAFF. The CDR3 DNA sequence: TGTGCCAGCAGCACACAGGGATCGGACACTGAAGCTTTCTTT.